The clone carrying this T cell receptor (beta chain) was seen a few times. Its antigen is as yet unknown. The data were obtained in a study of T-cell memory formation after mild COVID-19. Study-level points and caveats: Clones that contracted from day 15 to 85 were balanced CD4/CD8, while later expanders leaned CD4+. Contracting CD4+ clones were located mainly in CM and EM, and CD8+ clones in EMRA.

TCRdb re-derived calls from the 5' RACE reads in MiXCR, one entry per CDR3 protein. Of under 550,000 distinct CDR3 sequences listed, roughly 17% are singletons. The specimen was PBMCs or a T cell subset sorted from them (not recorded which). The receptor's source is a man aged 18-30 years who had mild COVID-19 (a few samples of this study predate the infection). Cell type and time point are not known.

The CDR3 reads CASSPEAPGGTDTQYF. CDR3 in DNA: TGTGCCAGCTCACCCGAGGCCCCCGGGGGCACAGATACGCAGTATTTT. The chain uses TRBV18 and TRBJ2-3; D is perhaps TRBD2 (5 bases). CDR1 and CDR2 (germline): KGHSH, LQKENI. V shed 3 bases and J shed 1 base, with 14 bases lying between them. This CDR3 is 16 amino acids long.